Presented here are 15 T cell receptor beta chains from one specimen sequenced in a study of cytomegalovirus exposure and HLA in healthy donors. It was with 60 Vbeta and 13 Jbeta primers that the PCR ran. Some clones are missing from TCRdb's copy, which holds only in-frame ones; the method was immunoSEQ multiplex PCR. The sample carries approximately 290,000 clones, 80% recorded once. The sequenced sample was PBMCs. The receptors were sampled from a girl aged 2-10 years in good health and CMV-seronegative.

The CDR3 nucleotides read TGTGCCAGCAGCTTTATGCGCGAGGGGACCCAGTACTTC. Translation gives CASSFMREGTQYF. J is TRBJ2-5 and V is TRBV7-6, with D perhaps matching TRBD2 (5 bases). The CDR3 is made up of 13 amino acids. V lost 3 bases and J 7 bases, leaving 12 bases between the germline ends. The germline V gene has CDR1 SGHVS and CDR2 FNYEAQ.

Details on this clone: The identical CDR3 is also encoded by other nucleotide sequences in the sample. V is TRBV5-1 and J is TRBJ2-1, with 10 bases that match TRBD2. This CDR3 contains 14 residues. V was clipped by 0 bases and J by 9 bases; unmatched bases: 3. CDR1 is SGHRS and CDR2 is YFSETQ in the germline V gene. CDR3 protein: CASSLGTSGSEQFF. The DNA for the CDR3 is TGCGCCAGCAGCTTGGGGACTAGCGGAAGTGAGCAGTTCTTC.

This clone has just one count. The chain joins TRBV30 to TRBJ1-1, with D possibly matching TRBD1 (5 bases). Trimming cost V 3 bases and J 6 bases, with 23 bases left between them. There are 16 residues in the CDR3. Germline V gene data show CDR1 as GTSNPN and CDR2 as SVGIG (reference sequence). The CDR3 loop reads CAWSSIRRGIRAEAFF. The CDR3 nucleotides are TGTGCCTGGAGCTCGATTAGGAGGGGTATTAGGGCTGAAGCTTTCTTT.

This clone was seen more than once but under ten times. V usage is TRBV30 and J usage is TRBJ1-1; D gene unclear. V lost 8 bases and J lost 1, with 8 bases in between. The CDR3 sequence is 11 residues long. In germline, CDR1 is GTSNPN, CDR2 SVGIG (reference sequence). The CDR3 here is CARGRNTEAFF. The CDR3 DNA reads as TGTGCCCGGGGAAGGAACACTGAAGCTTTCTTT.

V is TRBV4-1 and J is TRBJ1-5; no reliable D call. Trimming took off 8 bases at V and 2 bases at J, with 10 bases between the two ends. This CDR3 is 13 amino acids long. Germline V gives CDR1 MGHRA, CDR2 YSYEKL. CDR3 sequence reads: CASGQVGNQPQHF. As DNA, the CDR3 is TGCGCCAGCGGTCAGGTTGGCAATCAGCCCCAGCATTTT.

J is TRBJ1-1 and V is TRBV11-2, with a tentative D call TRBD1 (5 bases). The V end was cut by 1 base, the J end by 2 bases, with 11 bases between. The germline CDR1 and CDR2 sequences are SGHAT and FQNNGV. This CDR3 comprises 15 residues. The CDR3 DNA sequence: TGTGCCAGCAGCTTAGTGGCAGGGATCAACACTGAAGCTTTCTTT. Residues: CASSLVAGINTEAFF.

The V gene is TRBV6-5, the J gene TRBJ2-1; TRBD1 matches 9 bases. The CDR3 contains 15 residues. CDR1 MNHEY and CDR2 SVGAGI come from the germline V gene. J lost 8 bases, V lost 2 bases, and 7 bases had no gene match. CDR3 sequence (DNA): TGTGCCAGCAGTTACGGTGGGACAGGGAGGGATGAGCAGTTCTTC. This codes for CASSYGGTGRDEQFF.

The rearrangement joins TRBV18 to TRBJ2-2; maybe TRBD1 (5 bases). The CDR3 runs to 17 residues. V shed 3 bases and J shed 4 bases, with 18 bases lying between them. The germline gives CDR1 KGHSH, CDR2 LQKENI. The CDR3 loop reads CASSPGIKGLGTGELFF. CDR3 DNA sequence: TGTGCCAGCTCACCTGGAATAAAGGGGCTTGGCACCGGGGAGCTGTTTTTT.

V and J are TRBV29-1 and TRBJ2-7, with 8 bases fitting TRBD2. Trimming took 5 bases from V and 1 from J; bases not matched to a gene: 7. There are 14 residues in the CDR3. Germline V lookup: CDR1 SQVTM, CDR2 ANQGSEA. The CDR3 nucleotides are TGCAGCGTTATGGGACTAGGGATTTCCTACGAGCAGTACTTC. This gives the protein CSVMGLGISYEQYF.

This chain joins TRBV28 and TRBJ1-5, with a weak D call TRBD1 (6 bases). This CDR3 has 14 residues. V lost 6 bases and J lost 3, with 12 bases in between. CDR1 is MDHEN and CDR2 is SYDVKM in the germline V gene. The CDR3 spells CASSPDSSNQPQHF. DNA of the CDR3: TGTGCCAGCAGCCCGGACAGCTCCAATCAGCCCCAGCATTTT.

On this clone: The identical CDR3 is also encoded by other nucleotide sequences in the sample. The J gene is TRBJ1-5, the V gene TRBV5-4; 11 bases fit TRBD1. This CDR3 spans 15 amino acids. Germline V CDR1 and CDR2: SGHNT, YYREEE (reference sequence). Trimming took 5 bases from V and 7 from J; bases not matched to a gene: 8. The CDR3 DNA follows: TGTGCCAGCAGTCCGGGACAGGGGGTGGGACAGCCCCAGCATTTT. Encoded protein: CASSPGQGVGQPQHF.

The CDR3 loop reads CSVAPPSAGGSFEQFF. Here the CDR3 DNA reads TGCAGCGTTGCCCCTCCGTCGGCGGGAGGTAGTTTTGAGCAGTTCTTC. V usage is TRBV29-1 and J usage is TRBJ2-1; 8 nucleotides align to TRBD2. CDR1 SQVTM and CDR2 ANQGSEA come from the germline V gene. The CDR3 extends over 16 amino acids. V lost 4 bases and J lost 9; bases outside the gene matches: 17.

The chain uses TRBV7-9 and TRBJ2-7, with D perhaps matching TRBD1 (6 bases). Germline V gene data show CDR1 as SEHNR and CDR2 as FQNEAQ (reference sequence). The CDR3 length is 16 residues. The germline V and J ends were trimmed by 2 bases and 0 bases, with 14 bases remaining between them. As DNA, the CDR3 is TGTGCCAGCAGCTTATTTCGGACAGTAAGCTCCTACGAGCAGTACTTC. Translated: CASSLFRTVSSYEQYF.

This clone appeared a few times. The chain is built from TRBV5-1 and TRBJ1-1; D gene uncertain. The CDR3 has 13 amino acids. CDR1 is SGHRS, CDR2 YFSETQ, per germline. V was trimmed by 1 base and J by 4 bases, leaving 8 bases between them. The CDR3: CASSLTRGTEAFF. In DNA form, the CDR3 reads TGCGCCAGCAGCTTGACGCGGGGCACTGAAGCTTTCTTT.

There are a few counts of this clone. This rearrangement joins TRBV28 to TRBJ2-2; no firm D call. Germline CDR1 and CDR2: MDHEN and SYDVKM. V lost 10 bases and J lost 5, with 11 bases in between. This CDR3 has 12 amino acids. The CDR3 coding sequence is TGTGCCACCAACCTTGCGACCGGGGAGCTGTTTTTT. Its protein is CATNLATGELFF.